The 30 T cell receptor beta chains presented below share a single source sample, sequenced in a study of OX40 agonist ivuxolimab in advanced cancers. Assay used: immunoSEQ multiplex PCR; TCRdb lists only in-frame clones, some missing. The sample consists of about 82,000 clones, about 86% of them appearing once. Sequenced here: CD4+ or CD8+ T cells sorted from blood, sampled in a trial of the OX40 agonist ivuxolimab. The source is an adult with an advanced solid tumor such as melanoma, head and neck, liver or kidney cancer.

The chain links TRBV7-2 to TRBJ2-1; 7 bases agree with TRBD2. The germline gives CDR1 SGHTA, CDR2 FQGNSA. J gave up 5 bases and V 8 bases, and 3 bases lay outside the gene matches. This CDR3 comprises 12 residues. CDR3 residues: CASGRAHNEQFF. In DNA form, the CDR3 reads TGTGCCAGCGGGAGGGCCCACAATGAGCAGTTCTTC.

The rearrangement links TRBV14 to TRBJ2-7; TRBD1 might be the D (5 bases). Germline V CDR1 and CDR2: SGHDN, FVKESK. This CDR3 comprises 17 residues. Trimming pared 1 base from V and 2 bases from J, leaving 18 bases between. Written as DNA, the CDR3 is TGTGCCAGCAGCCAAGGTTTGAACAGGCGACTTCCCTACGAGCAGTACTTC. Translation gives CASSQGLNRRLPYEQYF.

This clone was picked up one time. The chain couples TRBV18 to TRBJ2-3; 8 bases map to TRBD1. Germline V gene data show CDR1 as KGHSH and CDR2 as LQKENI. The V segment lost 4 bases and the J segment 3 bases; nucleotides outside the gene matches: 3. The CDR3 length is 14 residues. The CDR3 loop reads CASSRRGQTDTQYF. The CDR3 nucleotides are TGTGCCAGCTCACGCAGGGGGCAGACAGATACGCAGTATTTT.

V gene TRBV5-1 combines with J gene TRBJ2-1; 8 bases align to TRBD2. J was trimmed by 0 bases and V by 1 base; bases with no gene match: 9. This CDR3 has 18 residues. CDR1 and CDR2 from the germline V gene are SGHRS and YFSETQ. CDR3 region: CASSLTSGPPSSYNEQFF. The CDR3 DNA sequence: TGCGCCAGCAGCTTGACTAGCGGACCACCCAGCTCCTACAATGAGCAGTTCTTC.

The chain uses TRBV5-1 and TRBJ2-3; either TRBD1 or TRBD2 may supply D (5 bases each). V lost 4 bases, J lost 6 bases, and 18 bases lay in between. There are 15 residues in the CDR3. The germline CDR1 and CDR2 sequences are SGHRS and YFSETQ. The CDR3 spells CASSERRTGTDTQYF. In DNA form, the CDR3 reads TGCGCCAGCAGCGAGAGGAGGACCGGGACGGATACGCAGTATTTT.

Here the CDR3 DNA reads TGTGCCAGCAGTAGACAGGGAAGTGGCTATGGCTACACCTTC. Translation: CASSRQGSGYGYTF. The J gene is TRBJ1-2, the V gene TRBV2, with 7 positions matching TRBD1. The germline V gene has CDR1 SNHLY and CDR2 FYNNEI. The CDR3 contains 14 residues. Losses at the gene ends were 5 bases for V and 4 bases for J; bases not matched to a gene: 7.

The rearrangement joins TRBV18 to TRBJ2-1; D may be TRBD1 (5 bases). This CDR3 is built from 14 residues. Germline assignment: CDR1 KGHSH and CDR2 LQKENI. Trimming stripped 3 bases from V and 13 bases from J, with 19 bases between. The CDR3 DNA is TGTGCCAGCTCACCGAGCCGGGTAGGGGTTTTACAGTTCTTC. Residues: CASSPSRVGVLQFF.

The genes are TRBV7-3 and TRBJ2-1; the D is unclear. The CDR3 loop spans 14 amino acids. The germline V gene has CDR1 SGHTA and CDR2 FQGTGA. Trimming shortened V by 2 bases and J by 0 bases, and 5 bases separated the two germline ends. The CDR3 nucleotides read TGTGCCAGCAGCTTAGATCCCTCCTACAATGAGCAGTTCTTC. Amino acids: CASSLDPSYNEQFF. The whole variable domain, filled in from reference TRBV7-3 and TRBJ2-1, reads GAGVSQTPSNKVTEKGKYVELRCDPISGHTALYWYRQSLGQGPEFLIYFQGTGAADDSGLPNDRFFAVRPEGSVSTLKIQRTERGDSAVYLCASSLDPSYNEQFFGPGTRLTVL.

The chain links TRBV15 to TRBJ1-5; D is perhaps TRBD1 (5 bases). This CDR3 is built from 16 residues. V lost 0 bases, J lost 7 bases, and 16 bases lay in between. The germline gives CDR1 LNHNV, CDR2 YYDKDF (reference sequence). In nucleotides, the CDR3 is TGTGCCACCAGCAGAGATTTGAGCCAGGGCAGGCAGCCCCAGCATTTT. It is translated as CATSRDLSQGRQPQHF.

The CDR3 reads CASSSLAGGTEQYF. The CDR3 bases are TGTGCCAGCAGTTCACTAGCGGGAGGGACCGAGCAGTACTTC. The chain carries TRBV6-6 and TRBJ2-7; 13 bases agree with TRBD2. The CDR3 covers 14 residues. V gave up 4 bases and J gave up 6 bases; unmatched junction bases: 3. Germline CDR1 reads MNHNY; CDR2 reads SVGAGI (reference sequence).

The chain carries TRBV7-9 and TRBJ2-5, with D possibly being TRBD2 (5 bases). Germline loops: CDR1 SEHNR, CDR2 FQNEAQ (reference sequence). This CDR3 comprises 13 residues. V shed 2 bases and J shed 4 bases, with 8 bases lying between them. The CDR3 region has the DNA TGTGCCAGCAGCTTAAGGCGGGCAGAGACCCAGTACTTC. Protein sequence: CASSLRRAETQYF. The full variable domain, with the rest looked up from reference TRBV7-9 and TRBJ2-5, is DTGVSQNPRHKITKRGQNVTFRCDPISEHNRLYWYRQTLGQGPEFLTYFQNEAQLEKSRLLSDRFSAERPKGSFSTLEIQRTEQGDSAMYLCASSLRRAETQYFGPGTRLLVL.

This chain links TRBV6-5 with TRBJ2-3, with D hard to call. The CDR3 sequence is 12 residues long. V lost 5 bases and J 6 bases, leaving 9 bases between the germline ends. Germline V gives CDR1 MNHEY, CDR2 SVGAGI. The CDR3 loop reads CASSAQWDTQYF. The CDR3 nucleotides read TGTGCCAGCAGTGCCCAATGGGATACGCAGTATTTT.

This chain joins TRBV5-4 and TRBJ2-7, with D perhaps TRBD1 (6 bases). The CDR3 spans 15 residues. Germline loops: CDR1 SGHNT, CDR2 YYREEE (reference sequence). V dropped 0 bases and J dropped 7 bases, with 17 bases sitting between them. The CDR3 is CASSLAARGRGEQYF. The CDR3 DNA follows: TGTGCCAGCAGCTTGGCGGCCAGGGGACGGGGAGAGCAGTACTTC.

The rearrangement links TRBV6-5 to TRBJ1-4, with 9 nucleotides matching TRBD1. J was trimmed by 7 bases and V by 6 bases; bases with no gene match: 3. CDR1 and CDR2 (germline): MNHEY, SVGAGI. The CDR3 consists of 13 residues. As DNA, the CDR3 is TGTGCCAGCAGGGGGACAGGGCGTGAAAAACTGTTTTTT. It specifies CASRGTGREKLFF.

J is TRBJ2-3 and V is TRBV5-1; no clear D. Germline V lookup: CDR1 SGHRS, CDR2 YFSETQ. This CDR3 contains 15 residues. Trimming removed 2 bases at V and 0 bases at J, with 10 bases between. CDR3 DNA: TGCGCCAGCAGCTTAGGAGCGCCCAGCACAGATACGCAGTATTTT. Translating it yields CASSLGAPSTDTQYF.

This chain joins TRBV7-2 and TRBJ2-7; 9 bases map to TRBD1. V was clipped by 5 bases and J by 5 bases; unmatched bases: 10. This CDR3 region has 15 residues. Germline values: CDR1 SGHTA, CDR2 FQGNSA. The CDR3 spells CASSPAGQGRHEQYF. The CDR3 coding sequence is TGTGCCAGCAGCCCCGCGGGACAGGGAAGACACGAGCAGTACTTC.

This rearrangement joins TRBV19 to TRBJ2-7; TRBD1 is a possible D gene (6 bases). The ends were cut back, 6 bases at V and 5 bases at J, with 14 bases in the middle. Germline V gene lookup returns CDR1 LNHDA and CDR2 SQIVND (reference sequence). The CDR3 is 13 amino acids. The CDR3, as DNA: TGTGCCAGTAGAAAGGGGGTTTGGGACGAGCAGTACTTC. This sequence encodes CASRKGVWDEQYF.

This chain joins TRBV28 and TRBJ1-4; 8 positions agree with TRBD1. V trimming: 5 bases; J trimming: 0 bases; junction bases outside the gene matches: 2. CDR3 length: 15 amino acids. CDR1 and CDR2 from the germline V gene are MDHEN and SYDVKM. The CDR3 loop reads CASSKQGATNEKLFF. The CDR3 DNA follows: TGTGCCAGCAGTAAACAGGGGGCAACTAATGAAAAACTGTTTTTT.

The chain joins TRBV5-4 to TRBJ2-7, with D unresolved. The CDR3 runs to 14 residues. CDR1 is SGHNT, CDR2 YYREEE, per germline (reference sequence). Between the trimmed V and J ends, which lost 3 bases and 1 base, there was a span of 11 bases. This CDR3 reads CASSSEPSSYEQYF. The CDR3 bases are TGTGCCAGCAGCTCTGAGCCTAGTTCCTACGAGCAGTACTTC. Together with reference TRBV5-4 and TRBJ2-7, the CDR3 gives the full variable domain: ETGVTQSPTHLIKTRGQQVTLRCSSQSGHNTVSWYQQALGQGPQFIFQYYREEENGRGNFPPRFSGLQFPNYSSELNVNALELDDSALYLCASSSEPSSYEQYFGPGTRLTVT.

This clone has a single count. The chain has TRBV28 and TRBJ1-2; tentative D call: TRBD1 (6 bases). V was pared by 10 bases and J by 4 bases, with 16 bases between. The CDR3 covers 13 residues. Germline V gene sequence: CDR1 MDHEN, CDR2 SYDVKM. The CDR3 spells CATLVGGTYGYTF. CDR3 nucleotides: TGTGCCACCTTGGTAGGGGGGACCTATGGCTACACCTTC.

This chain uses TRBV28 with TRBJ2-1; 10 nucleotides line up with TRBD2. J lost 6 bases, V lost 6 bases, and 8 bases had no gene match. The CDR3 runs 15 residues. The germline V gene encodes CDR1 MDHEN and CDR2 SYDVKM. CDR3 in DNA: TGTGCCAGCAGGCATACTAGCGGGAACCCCAATGAGCAGTTCTTC. Translation: CASRHTSGNPNEQFF.

The gene calls are TRBV6-5 and TRBJ1-4; a possible D gene is TRBD1 (5 bases). The germline V gene has CDR1 MNHEY and CDR2 SVGAGI. V lost 2 bases and J lost 8, with 9 bases in between. The CDR3 is 13 amino acids. The DNA of the CDR3 is TGTGCCAGCAGTTACAGGGGAAGGGAAAAACTGTTTTTT. Translating it yields CASSYRGREKLFF.

The chain links TRBV18 to TRBJ2-3; TRBD1 aligns across 8 bases. The CDR3 runs to 15 residues. Germline V gives CDR1 KGHSH, CDR2 LQKENI. V was pared by 2 bases and J by 0 bases, with 1 base of the junction left unmatched. The CDR3 protein is CASSPRDRSTDTQYF. In nucleotides, the CDR3 is TGTGCCAGCTCACCAAGGGACAGGAGCACAGATACGCAGTATTTT.

V and J are TRBV7-9 and TRBJ1-5, with D perhaps matching TRBD1 (6 bases). Germline V lookup: CDR1 SEHNR, CDR2 FQNEAQ (reference sequence). CDR3 length: 16 residues. The V gene lost 3 bases and the J gene lost 0 bases, with 12 bases spanning the gap. CDR3 nucleotide sequence: TGTGCCAGCAGCTTGGCACAGGGTCATAGCAATCAGCCCCAGCATTTT. Residues: CASSLAQGHSNQPQHF.

The rearrangement uses TRBV7-9 and TRBJ2-7; either TRBD1 or TRBD2 may supply D (6 bases each). From germline, CDR1 is SEHNR and CDR2 FQNEAQ (reference sequence). The germline V and J ends were trimmed by 6 bases and 5 bases, with 14 bases remaining between them. The CDR3 loop spans 13 amino acids. The DNA for the CDR3 is TGTGCCAGCAGGCGGGACACTTCTGACGAGCAGTACTTC. This translates into CASRRDTSDEQYF. The full variable domain, its missing parts supplied by reference TRBV7-9 and TRBJ2-7, is DTGVSQNPRHKITKRGQNVTFRCDPISEHNRLYWYRQTLGQGPEFLTYFQNEAQLEKSRLLSDRFSAERPKGSFSTLEIQRTEQGDSAMYLCASRRDTSDEQYFGPGTRLTVT.

The V and J genes are TRBV10-2 and TRBJ2-3; TRBD2 matches 11 bases. The CDR3 has 15 residues. Germline V gives CDR1 WSHSY, CDR2 SAAADI. J gave up 4 bases and V 6 bases, and 6 bases lay outside the gene matches. The CDR3 region has the DNA TGCGCCAGCAGGACCGGGACTAGCGGATCAGATACGCAGTATTTT. Protein sequence: CASRTGTSGSDTQYF.

The CDR3 here is CASSWSGPEKLFF. In DNA form, the CDR3 reads TGTGCCAGCAGTTGGTCGGGACCCGAAAAACTGTTTTTT. V usage is TRBV6-6 and J usage is TRBJ1-4; TRBD1 is a possible D gene (5 bases). V gave up 4 bases and J gave up 8 bases, with 11 bases separating them. Germline assignment: CDR1 MNHNY and CDR2 SVGAGI (reference sequence). The CDR3 is made up of 13 amino acids.

The chain employs TRBV10-3 and TRBJ2-7; the match to TRBD2 covers 8 bases. The CDR3 has 19 residues. Germline assignment: CDR1 ENHRY and CDR2 SYGVKD. V was clipped by 4 bases and J by 4 bases; unmatched bases: 21. CDR3 residues: CAISALAASGGLNPYEQYF. The CDR3 coding sequence is TGTGCCATCAGTGCTTTAGCGGCGAGCGGGGGACTCAATCCTTACGAGCAGTACTTC.

The chain employs TRBV30 and TRBJ1-2, with 7 bases fitting TRBD1. V dropped 4 bases and J dropped 2; count of bases not matched to a gene: 1. The CDR3 totals 12 residues. CDR1 and CDR2 from the germline V gene are GTSNPN and SVGIG (reference sequence). The DNA for the CDR3 is TGTGCCTGGACAGGGGGGAACTATGGCTACACCTTC. Amino acids: CAWTGGNYGYTF.

The DNA of the CDR3 is TGCGCCAGCAGCCAAGAATTGGCCGTCGTGGACAGGGGGGGCTACAATGAGCAGTTCTTC. Its translation is CASSQELAVVDRGGYNEQFF. J is TRBJ2-1 and V is TRBV4-1; 10 bases are a match to TRBD1. The germline CDR1 and CDR2 sequences are MGHRA and YSYEKL. J was trimmed by 3 bases and V by 0 bases; bases with no gene match: 14. This CDR3 has 20 amino acids.